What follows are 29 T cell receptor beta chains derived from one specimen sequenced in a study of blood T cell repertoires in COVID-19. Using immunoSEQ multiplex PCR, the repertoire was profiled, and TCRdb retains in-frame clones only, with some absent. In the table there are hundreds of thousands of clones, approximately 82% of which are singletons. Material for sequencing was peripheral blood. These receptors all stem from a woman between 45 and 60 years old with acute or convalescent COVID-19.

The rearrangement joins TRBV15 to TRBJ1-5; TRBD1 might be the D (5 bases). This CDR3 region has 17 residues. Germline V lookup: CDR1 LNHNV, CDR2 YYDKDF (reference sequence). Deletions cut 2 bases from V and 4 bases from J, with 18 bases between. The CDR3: CATSRFAGRGGNQPQHF. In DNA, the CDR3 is TGTGCCACCAGCAGATTCGCCGGGCGTGGGGGGAATCAGCCCCAGCATTTT.

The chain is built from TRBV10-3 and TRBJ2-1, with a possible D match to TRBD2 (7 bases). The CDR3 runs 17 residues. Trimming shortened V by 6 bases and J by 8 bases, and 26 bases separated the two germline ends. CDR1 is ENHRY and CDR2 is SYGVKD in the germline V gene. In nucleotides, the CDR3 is TGTGCCATCAGGAACCCGGGAGTGGGGGGGCAAGGGGATGAGCAGTTCTTC. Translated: CAIRNPGVGGQGDEQFF.

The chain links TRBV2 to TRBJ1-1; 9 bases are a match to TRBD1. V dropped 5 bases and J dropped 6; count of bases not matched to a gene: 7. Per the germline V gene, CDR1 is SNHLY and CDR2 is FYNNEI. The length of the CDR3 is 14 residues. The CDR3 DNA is TGTGCCAGCAGTAGGGACAGGGAATCCCCTGAAGCTTTCTTT. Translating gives CASSRDRESPEAFF.

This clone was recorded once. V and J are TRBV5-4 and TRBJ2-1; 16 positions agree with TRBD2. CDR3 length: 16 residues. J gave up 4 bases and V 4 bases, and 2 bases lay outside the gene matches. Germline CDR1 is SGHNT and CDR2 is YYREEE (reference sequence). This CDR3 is CASSLGLAGGYNEQFF. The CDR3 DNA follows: TGTGCCAGCAGCCTGGGACTAGCGGGAGGGTACAATGAGCAGTTCTTC.

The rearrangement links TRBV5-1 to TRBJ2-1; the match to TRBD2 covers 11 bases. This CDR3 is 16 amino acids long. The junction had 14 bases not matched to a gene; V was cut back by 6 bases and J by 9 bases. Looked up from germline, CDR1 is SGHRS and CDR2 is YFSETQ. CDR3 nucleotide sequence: TGCGCCAGCACCCTAGCGGGAGGCCACGGTTCCGCTGAGCAGTTCTTC. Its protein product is CASTLAGGHGSAEQFF.

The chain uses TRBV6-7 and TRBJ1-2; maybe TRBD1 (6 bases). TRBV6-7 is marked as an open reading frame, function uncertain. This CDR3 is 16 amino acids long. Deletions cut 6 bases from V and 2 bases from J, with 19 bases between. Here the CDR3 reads CASSSDSRQINYGYTF. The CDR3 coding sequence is TGTGCCAGCAGCTCGGACAGCCGACAGATAAACTATGGCTACACCTTC.

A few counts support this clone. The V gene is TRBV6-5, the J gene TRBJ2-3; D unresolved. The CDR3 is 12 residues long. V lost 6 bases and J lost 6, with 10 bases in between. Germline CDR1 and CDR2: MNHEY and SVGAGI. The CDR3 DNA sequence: TGTGCCAGCAGCCTGTCCCGGGATACGCAGTATTTT. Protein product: CASSLSRDTQYF.

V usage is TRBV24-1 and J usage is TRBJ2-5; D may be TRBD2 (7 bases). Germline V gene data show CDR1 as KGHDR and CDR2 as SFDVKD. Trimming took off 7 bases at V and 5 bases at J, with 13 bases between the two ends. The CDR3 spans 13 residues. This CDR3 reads CATREGGSETQYF. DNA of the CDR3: TGTGCCACCAGGGAGGGGGGGAGCGAGACCCAGTACTTC.

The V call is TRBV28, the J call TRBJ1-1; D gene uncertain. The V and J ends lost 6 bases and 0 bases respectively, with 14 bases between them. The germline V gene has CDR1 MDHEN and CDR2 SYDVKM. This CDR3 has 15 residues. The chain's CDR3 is CASSLITMMNTEAFF. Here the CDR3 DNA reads TGTGCCAGCAGCCTGATCACAATGATGAACACTGAAGCTTTCTTT.

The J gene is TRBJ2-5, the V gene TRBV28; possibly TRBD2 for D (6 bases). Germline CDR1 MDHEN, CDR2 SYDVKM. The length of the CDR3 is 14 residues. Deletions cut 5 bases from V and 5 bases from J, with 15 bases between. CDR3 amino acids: CASSGGRTQETQYF. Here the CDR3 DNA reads TGTGCCAGCAGTGGGGGGAGAACCCAGGAGACCCAGTACTTC.

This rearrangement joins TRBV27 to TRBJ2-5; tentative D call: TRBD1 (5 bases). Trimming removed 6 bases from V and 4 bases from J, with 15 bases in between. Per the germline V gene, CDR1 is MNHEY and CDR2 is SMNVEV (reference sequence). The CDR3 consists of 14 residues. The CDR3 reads CASRIIKGRETQYF. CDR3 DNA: TGTGCCAGCAGGATTATAAAGGGGCGAGAGACCCAGTACTTC.

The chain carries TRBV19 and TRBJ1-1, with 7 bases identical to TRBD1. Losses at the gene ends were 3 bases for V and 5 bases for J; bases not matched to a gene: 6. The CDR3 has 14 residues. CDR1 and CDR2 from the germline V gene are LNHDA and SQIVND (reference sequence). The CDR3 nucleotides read TGTGCCAGTAGTATTGGAGGGGGCTTGACTGAAGCTTTCTTT. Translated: CASSIGGGLTEAFF. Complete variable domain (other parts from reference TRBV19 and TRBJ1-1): DGGITQSPKYLFRKEGQNVTLSCEQNLNHDAMYWYRQDPGQGLRLIYYSQIVNDFQKGDIAEGYSVSREKKESFPLTVTSAQKNPTAFYLCASSIGGGLTEAFFGQGTRLTVV.

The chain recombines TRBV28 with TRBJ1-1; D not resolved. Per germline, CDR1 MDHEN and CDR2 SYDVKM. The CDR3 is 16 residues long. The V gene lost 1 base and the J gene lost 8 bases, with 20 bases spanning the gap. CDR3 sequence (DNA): TGTGCCAGCAGTTTATCAGGTATGTCGGGAGGCAGAGAAGCTTTCTTT. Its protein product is CASSLSGMSGGREAFF.

CDR3 DNA: TGTGCCAGCAGTCCCCCCAGCGGGAGGGCCCTTGAGCAGTTCTTC. The encoded protein is CASSPPSGRALEQFF. The rearrangement joins TRBV28 to TRBJ2-1, with 10 bases matching TRBD2. V lost 5 bases to trimming and J lost 9 bases; unmatched junction nucleotides: 10. The CDR3 length is 15 residues. In germline, CDR1 is MDHEN, CDR2 SYDVKM.

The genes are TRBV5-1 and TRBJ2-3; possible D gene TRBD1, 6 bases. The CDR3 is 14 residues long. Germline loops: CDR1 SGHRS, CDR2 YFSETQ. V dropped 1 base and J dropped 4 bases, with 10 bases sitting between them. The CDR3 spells CASSLQGIADTQYF. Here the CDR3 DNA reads TGCGCCAGCAGCTTGCAGGGGATCGCAGATACGCAGTATTTT.

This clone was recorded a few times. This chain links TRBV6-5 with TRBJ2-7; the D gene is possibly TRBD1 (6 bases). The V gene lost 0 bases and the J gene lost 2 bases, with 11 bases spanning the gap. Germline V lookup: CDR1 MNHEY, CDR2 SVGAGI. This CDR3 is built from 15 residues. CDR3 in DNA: TGTGCCAGCAGTTACTCGGTCCCAGGGGCCTACGAGCAGTACTTC. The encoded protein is CASSYSVPGAYEQYF.

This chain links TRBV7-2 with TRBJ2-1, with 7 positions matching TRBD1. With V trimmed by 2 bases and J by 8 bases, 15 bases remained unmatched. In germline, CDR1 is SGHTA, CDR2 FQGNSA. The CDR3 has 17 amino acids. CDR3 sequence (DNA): TGTGCCAGCAGCTTACCCAGGGGGAATTATGGATCGGATGAGCAGTTCTTC. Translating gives CASSLPRGNYGSDEQFF.

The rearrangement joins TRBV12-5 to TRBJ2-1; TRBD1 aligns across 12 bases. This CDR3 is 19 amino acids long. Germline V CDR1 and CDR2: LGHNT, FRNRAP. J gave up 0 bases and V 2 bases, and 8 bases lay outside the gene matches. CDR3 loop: CASGLPRDRGPSSYNEQFF. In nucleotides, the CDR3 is TGTGCTAGTGGTTTGCCTAGGGACAGGGGGCCTAGCTCCTACAATGAGCAGTTCTTC.

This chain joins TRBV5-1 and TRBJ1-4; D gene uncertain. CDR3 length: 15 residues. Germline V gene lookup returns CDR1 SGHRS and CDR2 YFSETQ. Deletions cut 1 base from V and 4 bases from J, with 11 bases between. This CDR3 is CASSLRGPFNEKLFF. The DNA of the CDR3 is TGCGCCAGCAGCTTGCGTGGCCCTTTTAATGAAAAACTGTTTTTT. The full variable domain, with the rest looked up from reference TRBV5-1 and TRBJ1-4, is KAGVTQTPRYLIKTRGQQVTLSCSPISGHRSVSWYQQTPGQGLQFLFEYFSETQRNKGNFPGRFSGRQFSNSRSEMNVSTLELGDSALYLCASSLRGPFNEKLFFGSGTQLSVL.

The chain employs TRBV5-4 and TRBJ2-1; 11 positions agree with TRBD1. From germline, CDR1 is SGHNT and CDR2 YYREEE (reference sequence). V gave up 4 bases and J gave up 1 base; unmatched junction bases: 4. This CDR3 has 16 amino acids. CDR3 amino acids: CASSPGTGGSYNEQFF. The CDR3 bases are TGTGCCAGCAGCCCGGGGACAGGGGGTTCCTACAATGAGCAGTTCTTC.

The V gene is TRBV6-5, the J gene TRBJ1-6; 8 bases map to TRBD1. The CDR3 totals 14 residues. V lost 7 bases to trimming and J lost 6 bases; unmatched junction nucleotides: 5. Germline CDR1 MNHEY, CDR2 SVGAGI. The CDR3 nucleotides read TGTGCCAGCACCTGGACAGGGAGTAATTCACCCCTCCACTTT. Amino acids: CASTWTGSNSPLHF.

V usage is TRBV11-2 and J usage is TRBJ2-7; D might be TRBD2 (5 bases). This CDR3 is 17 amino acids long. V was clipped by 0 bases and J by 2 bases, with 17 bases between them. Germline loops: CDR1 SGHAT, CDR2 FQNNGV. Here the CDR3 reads CASSLESPGFTPYEQYF. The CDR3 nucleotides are TGTGCCAGCAGCTTAGAAAGCCCGGGATTTACCCCCTACGAGCAGTACTTC.

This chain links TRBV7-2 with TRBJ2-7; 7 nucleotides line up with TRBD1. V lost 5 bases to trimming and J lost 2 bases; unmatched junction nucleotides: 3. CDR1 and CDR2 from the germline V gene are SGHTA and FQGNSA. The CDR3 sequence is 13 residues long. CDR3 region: CASSTGQTYEQYF. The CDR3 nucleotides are TGTGCCAGCAGCACGGGACAGACCTACGAGCAGTACTTC.

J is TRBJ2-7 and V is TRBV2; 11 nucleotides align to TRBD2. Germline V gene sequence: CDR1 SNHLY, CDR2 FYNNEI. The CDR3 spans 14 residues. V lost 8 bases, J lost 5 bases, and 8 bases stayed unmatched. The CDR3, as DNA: TGTGCCAGCCTAAGACTAGCGGGAAACAACGAGCAGTACTTC. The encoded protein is CASLRLAGNNEQYF.

CDR3 sequence reads: CASRSLLKEGGVYEQYF. In DNA, the CDR3 is TGTGCCAGTAGGTCCCTATTAAAAGAGGGAGGGGTCTACGAGCAGTACTTC. This chain uses TRBV19 with TRBJ2-7; the match to TRBD2 covers 7 bases. The CDR3 loop spans 17 amino acids. Per the germline V gene, CDR1 is LNHDA and CDR2 is SQIVND (reference sequence). V lost 6 bases and J lost 3; bases outside the gene matches: 17.

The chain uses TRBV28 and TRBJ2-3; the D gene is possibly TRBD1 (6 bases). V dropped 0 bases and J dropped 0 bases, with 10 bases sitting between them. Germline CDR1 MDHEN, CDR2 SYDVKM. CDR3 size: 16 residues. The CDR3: CASSLWGTSSTDTQYF. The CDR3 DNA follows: TGTGCCAGCAGTTTATGGGGGACAAGTAGCACAGATACGCAGTATTTT.

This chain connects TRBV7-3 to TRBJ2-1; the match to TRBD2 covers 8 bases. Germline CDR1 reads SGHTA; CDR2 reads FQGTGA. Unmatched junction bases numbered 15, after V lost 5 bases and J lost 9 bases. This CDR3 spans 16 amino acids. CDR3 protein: CASSLIIGRAGSEQFF. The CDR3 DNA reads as TGTGCCAGCAGCCTCATCATCGGGAGGGCCGGTAGTGAGCAGTTCTTC.

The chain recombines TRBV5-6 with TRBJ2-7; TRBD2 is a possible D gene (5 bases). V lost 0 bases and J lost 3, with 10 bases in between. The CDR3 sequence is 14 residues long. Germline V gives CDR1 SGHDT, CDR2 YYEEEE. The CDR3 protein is CASSLGTFDYEQYF. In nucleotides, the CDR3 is TGTGCCAGCAGCTTGGGGACTTTCGACTACGAGCAGTACTTC.

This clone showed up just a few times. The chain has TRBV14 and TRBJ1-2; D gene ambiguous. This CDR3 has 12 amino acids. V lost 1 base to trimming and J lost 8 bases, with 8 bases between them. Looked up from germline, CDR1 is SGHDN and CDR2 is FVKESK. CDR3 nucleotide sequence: TGTGCCAGCAGCCAAGGAGGCGTGGGCTACACCTTC. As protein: CASSQGGVGYTF.